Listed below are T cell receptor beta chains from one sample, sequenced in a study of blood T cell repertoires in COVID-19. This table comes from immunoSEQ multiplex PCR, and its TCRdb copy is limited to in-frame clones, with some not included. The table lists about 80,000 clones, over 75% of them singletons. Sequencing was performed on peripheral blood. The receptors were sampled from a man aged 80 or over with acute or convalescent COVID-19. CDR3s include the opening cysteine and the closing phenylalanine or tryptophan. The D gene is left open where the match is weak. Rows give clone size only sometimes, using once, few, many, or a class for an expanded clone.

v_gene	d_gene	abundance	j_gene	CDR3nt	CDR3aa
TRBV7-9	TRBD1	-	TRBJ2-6	TGTGCCAGCAGCTTAGAGGCGGACAGGGTAGGTGGGGCCAACGTCCTGACTTTC	CASSLEADRVGGANVLTF
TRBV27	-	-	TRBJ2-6	TGTGCCAGCAGTTTTGGGCAATTCTCTGGGGCCAACGTCCTGACTTTC	CASSFGQFSGANVLTF
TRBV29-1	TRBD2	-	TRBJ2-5	TGCAGCGTTGAGGGACTAGCGGAAGAGACCCAGTACTTC	CSVEGLAEETQYF
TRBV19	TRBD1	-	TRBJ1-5	TGTGCCACCACCGGGACAGGGGGCGTTCAGCCCCAGCATTTT	CATTGTGGVQPQHF
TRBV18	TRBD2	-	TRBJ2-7	TGTGCCAGCTCCCCCCGGGGGGGATTCTCCTACGAGCAGTACTTC	CASSPRGGFSYEQYF
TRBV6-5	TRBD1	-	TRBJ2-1	TGTGCCAGCAGCTACCGGGACAGGGACAATGAGCAGTTCTTC	CASSYRDRDNEQFF
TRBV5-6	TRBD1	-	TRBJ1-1	TGTGCCAGCAGCCCTACTGGGACAGGGGGCCGAACTGAAGCTTTCTTT	CASSPTGTGGRTEAFF
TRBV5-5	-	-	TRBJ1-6	TGTGCCAGCAGCAGGGAAGGGGCTCTTTCACCCCTCCACTTT	CASSREGALSPLHF
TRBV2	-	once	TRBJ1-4	TGTGCCAGCAGACCCGGGGAGGCTAATGAAAAACTGTTTTTT	CASRPGEANEKLFF
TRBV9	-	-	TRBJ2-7	TGTGCCAGCAGCCGGGACACCTCGGGCTCCTACGAGCAGTACTTC	CASSRDTSGSYEQYF
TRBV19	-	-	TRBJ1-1	TGTGCCAGTAGTACTACCAGGGTCAACACTGAAGCTTTCTTT	CASSTTRVNTEAFF
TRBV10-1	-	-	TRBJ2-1	TGCGCCAGCAGTGAGTCGAGTGGAGGGAGGTATGAGCAGTTCTTC	CASSESSGGRYEQFF
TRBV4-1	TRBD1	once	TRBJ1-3	TGCGCCAGCAGCTGGGACAGGGTTGGAAACACCATATATTTT	CASSWDRVGNTIYF
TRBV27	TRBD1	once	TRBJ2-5	TGTGCCAGCATGGCGGCAGGGGGTGAGACCCAGTACTTC	CASMAAGGETQYF
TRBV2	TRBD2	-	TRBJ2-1	TGTGCCAGCAGTGCATCCCTAGCGGGAGGTCTGAGTGAGCAGTTCTTC	CASSASLAGGLSEQFF
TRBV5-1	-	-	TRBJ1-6	TGCGCCAGCAGCTTGGGACAGGATAATTCACCCCTCCACTTT	CASSLGQDNSPLHF
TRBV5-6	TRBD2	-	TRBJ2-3	TGTGCCAGCAGTCCGACTAGCGGGGGGGCTCATACGCAGTATTTT	CASSPTSGGAHTQYF
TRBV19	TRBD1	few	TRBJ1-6	TGTGCCAGTAGTACGCTCAGGACAGGGAGAAATTCACCCCTCCACTTT	CASSTLRTGRNSPLHF
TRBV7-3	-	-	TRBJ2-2	TGTGCCAGCAGCTTAAGTGGGGACACTCGAACCGGGGAGCTGTTTTTT	CASSLSGDTRTGELFF
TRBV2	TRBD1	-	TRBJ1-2	TGTGCCAGCAGTTCGGGGAAGGGGGCTGGTTATGGCTACACCTTC	CASSSGKGAGYGYTF
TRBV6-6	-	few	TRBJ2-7	TGTGCCAGCAGTTACTCGAGTGATACGTACGAGCAGTACTTC	CASSYSSDTYEQYF
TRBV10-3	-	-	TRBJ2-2	TGTGCCATCACCGCCAGGGGAGACACCGGGGAGCTGTTTTTT	CAITARGDTGELFF
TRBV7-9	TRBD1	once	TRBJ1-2	TGTGCCAGCAGCACCCGGACAGGGGCCTATGGCTACACCTTC	CASSTRTGAYGYTF
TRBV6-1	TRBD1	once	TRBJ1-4	TGTGCCAGCAGTGAAGCCGGGACAGGGGTTGGAAGTGGGGAAAAACTGTTTTTT	CASSEAGTGVGSGEKLFF
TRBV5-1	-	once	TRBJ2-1	TGCGCCAGCAGATCACCCAGGGGGGAACCCCTAGGCTACAATGAGCAGTTCTTC	CASRSPRGEPLGYNEQFF
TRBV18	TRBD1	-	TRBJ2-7	TGTGCCAGCTCACCGCAGGGGGCCTACGAGCAGTACTTC	CASSPQGAYEQYF
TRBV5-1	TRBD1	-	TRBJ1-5	TGCGCCAGCAGCCCCTCGGACAGGGCTGAGCAGCCCCAGCATTTT	CASSPSDRAEQPQHF
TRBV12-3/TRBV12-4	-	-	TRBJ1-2	TGTGCCAGCAGTCCACAGGGCTATGGCTACACCTTC	CASSPQGYGYTF
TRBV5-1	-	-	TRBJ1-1	TGCGCCAGCAGCTTGTCCCTCCGAGTAGAGAACACTGAAGCTTTCTTT	CASSLSLRVENTEAFF
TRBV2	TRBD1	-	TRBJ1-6	TGTGCCAGCAACTCCGCCGGGACAGGGTCCGATTCACCCCTCCACTTT	CASNSAGTGSDSPLHF
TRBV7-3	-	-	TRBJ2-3	TGTGCCAGCAGCTCCGATCGACAGTCCACAGATACGCAGTATTTT	CASSSDRQSTDTQYF
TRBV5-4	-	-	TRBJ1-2	TGTGCCAGCAGCTTGGTCGGGGTACAGAGCTATGGCTACACCTTC	CASSLVGVQSYGYTF
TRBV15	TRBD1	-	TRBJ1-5	TGTGCCACCAGCGAAACAGGGGGCAATCAGCCCCAGCATTTT	CATSETGGNQPQHF
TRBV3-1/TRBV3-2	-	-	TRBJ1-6	TGTGCCAGCAGCCAAGAGCGAAGGGGAAATTCACCCCTCCACTTT	CASSQERRGNSPLHF
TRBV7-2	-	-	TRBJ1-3	TGTGCCAGCAGGCTTAGAGCCTCTGGAAACACCATATATTTT	CASRLRASGNTIYF
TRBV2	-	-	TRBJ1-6	TGTGCCAGCAGTTATAGGCAGGATAATTCACCCCTCCACTTT	CASSYRQDNSPLHF
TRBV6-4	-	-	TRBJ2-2	TGTGCCAGCAGTGACTCGTCGGGTCCCGGGGAGCTGTTTTTT	CASSDSSGPGELFF
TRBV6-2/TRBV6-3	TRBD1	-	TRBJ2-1	TGTGCCAGCAGTGGTCCCAGGGGGACCAAGAATGAGCAGTTCTTC	CASSGPRGTKNEQFF
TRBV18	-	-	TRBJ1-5	TGTGCCAGCTCACCACCTACAGGAAGAGGTGAGCCCCAGCATTTT	CASSPPTGRGEPQHF
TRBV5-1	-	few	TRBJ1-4	TGCGCCAGCAGCTTGACCGACCGAGGGCGGATCCGAGACTCAACTAATGAAAAACTGTTTTTT	CASSLTDRGRIRDSTNEKLFF
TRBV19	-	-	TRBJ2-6	TGTGCCACCACAGACAGGCCCCACTCTGGGGCCAACGTCCTGACTTTC	CATTDRPHSGANVLTF
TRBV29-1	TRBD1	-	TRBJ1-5	TGCAGCGTTGTACAGGGGAGTCAGCCCCAGCATTTT	CSVVQGSQPQHF
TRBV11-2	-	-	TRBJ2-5	TGTGCCAGCAGCCCTCGGGTCTCCTCAGGGGAGACCCAGTACTTC	CASSPRVSSGETQYF
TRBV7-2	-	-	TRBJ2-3	TGTGCCAGCAGCTTAGGTCCAGTGGGCGGGGGCACAGATACGCAGTATTTT	CASSLGPVGGGTDTQYF
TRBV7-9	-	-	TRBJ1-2	TGTGCCAGCAGCCCCGGGGGGGGCTATGGCTACACCTTC	CASSPGGGYGYTF
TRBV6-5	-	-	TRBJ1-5	TGTGCCAGCAGGGAGGACAGCTCGCGCCAGCCCCAGCATTTT	CASREDSSRQPQHF
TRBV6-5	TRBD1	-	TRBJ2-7	TGTGCCAGCAGTTACGGCCAGGGGGCGTACGAGCAGTACTTC	CASSYGQGAYEQYF
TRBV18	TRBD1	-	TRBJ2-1	TGTGCCAGCTCACCACCTACAGGGGGTGGACGAAATGAGCAGTTCTTC	CASSPPTGGGRNEQFF
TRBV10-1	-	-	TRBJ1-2	TGCGCCAGCCACAGGCCCATAAACTATGGCTACACCTTC	CASHRPINYGYTF
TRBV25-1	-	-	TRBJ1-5	TGTGCCAGCAGTGAGGGGGCGGGGGATCAGCCCCAGCATTTT	CASSEGAGDQPQHF
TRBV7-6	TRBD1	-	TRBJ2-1	TGTGCCAGCAGCTTAGGGGACAGCCCTTACAATGAGCAGTTCTTC	CASSLGDSPYNEQFF
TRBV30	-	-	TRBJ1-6	TGTGCCTGGAGTGTACCCGGGTCCCTTCCCAATTCACCCCTCCACTTT	CAWSVPGSLPNSPLHF
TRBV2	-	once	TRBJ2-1	TGTGCCAGCAGTGAAGGGACAGAATACAATGAGCAGTTCTTC	CASSEGTEYNEQFF
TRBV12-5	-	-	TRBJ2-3	TGTGCTAGTGGTTTGTCCCAGGGAAACACAGATACGCAGTATTTT	CASGLSQGNTDTQYF
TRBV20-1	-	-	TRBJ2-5	TGCAGTGCTAGTAGGGCGGGAGAGACCCAGTACTTC	CSASRAGETQYF
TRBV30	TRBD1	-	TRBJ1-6	TGTGCCTGGGGGACAGGGGGCGCCTCACCCCTCCACTTT	CAWGTGGASPLHF
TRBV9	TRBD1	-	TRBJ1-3	TGTGCCTCCAGGGGGCCTGGAAACACCATATATTTT	CASRGPGNTIYF
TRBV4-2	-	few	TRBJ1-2	TGTGCCAGCAGCCAAGAACACCAGGGGCCAACCTATGGCTACACCTTC	CASSQEHQGPTYGYTF